A selection of T cell receptor beta chains follows, all from one sample in a study of blood T cell repertoires in COVID-19. Using immunoSEQ multiplex PCR, the repertoire was profiled, and TCRdb retains in-frame clones only, with some absent. Of 130,000 to 150,000 clones in the sample, around four fifths are singletons; the top ten hold roughly 2.9%. The sample consisted of peripheral blood. Receptor source: a woman in her thirties or forties with active or convalescent COVID-19. The CDR3 runs from the conserved cysteine through the conserved F or W. The D gene is left open where the match is weak. Some rows mark clone size as missing; the rest say once, few, many or name a class of expanded clone.

>TRBV3-1/TRBV3-2|TRBJ2-3|.|.
TGTGCCAGCAGCCAAGGTCCGAGCACGCAGTATTTT
CASSQGPSTQYF
>TRBV7-9|TRBJ1-3|.|TRBD1
TGTGCCAGCAGCCGGCTCTTAGGACAGGCTTTGAACACCATATATTTT
CASSRLLGQALNTIYF
>TRBV9|TRBJ1-1|.|.
TGTGCCAGCAGCGTTTCCGCGAGCACTGAAGCTTTCTTT
CASSVSASTEAFF
>TRBV27|TRBJ2-1|.|TRBD2
TGTGCCAGCAGCCGAGGCGGGGGGACCTACAATGAGCAGTTCTTC
CASSRGGGTYNEQFF
>TRBV4-2|TRBJ1-2|.|TRBD1
TGTGCCAGCAGAGTGGGTGACAGGGGGGCTAACTATGGCTACACCTTC
CASRVGDRGANYGYTF
>TRBV6-6|TRBJ1-1|.|.
TGTGCCAGCAGTTCGGGCTGGCGGGCTGAAGCTTTCTTT
CASSSGWRAEAFF
>TRBV9|TRBJ2-5|.|.
TGTGCCAGCAGCGTAGGTTGGCTGGAGACCCAGTACTTC
CASSVGWLETQYF
>TRBV27|TRBJ1-2|.|TRBD1
TGTGCCAGCAGTCTACGACAGGGTGAGGGCTACACCTTC
CASSLRQGEGYTF
>TRBV5-1|TRBJ1-2|.|.
TGCGCCAGCAGCTTGGATCAAGGCTACACCTTC
CASSLDQGYTF
>TRBV6-1|TRBJ2-7|.|.
TGTGCCAGCAGTGAACTTGCCGGGCAGTACTTC
CASSELAGQYF
>TRBV7-2|TRBJ1-2|.|.
TGTGCCAGCAGTACGGGAGGGGGAAACTATGGCTACACCTTC
CASSTGGGNYGYTF
>TRBV19|TRBJ2-1|once|TRBD2
TGCAAACAGCCCGGGACTAGCGGGAGGGCGGGGAATGAGCAGTTCTTC
CKQPGTSGRAGNEQFF
>TRBV3-1/TRBV3-2|TRBJ2-5|once|TRBD1
TGTGCCAGCAGCCATCGGACAGGGGGCGGAAAAGAGACCCAGTACTTC
CASSHRTGGGKETQYF
>TRBV7-2|TRBJ1-6|.|.
TGTGCCAGCAGCTTCAGGGGAAGGGATTCACCCCTCCACTTT
CASSFRGRDSPLHF
>TRBV30|TRBJ1-5|once|.
TGTGCCTGGAGTCCGGGGGGAAATCAGCCCCAGCATTTT
CAWSPGGNQPQHF
>TRBV28|TRBJ2-5|once|.
TGTGCCACCTCGGGGGAGACCCAGTACTTC
CATSGETQYF
>TRBV5-1|TRBJ2-7|.|.
TGCGCCAGCAGCTTGGTTGTCAGTCCCTACGAGCAGTACTTC
CASSLVVSPYEQYF
>TRBV6-5|TRBJ1-1|.|TRBD1
TGTGCCAGCAGGATAGGACAGGGCAATGAAGCTTTCTTT
CASRIGQGNEAFF
>TRBV4-1|TRBJ2-7|.|TRBD2
TGCGCCAGCAGCCCAACGACTAGCGGGAGAGACAGGTCCTACGAGCAGTACTTC
CASSPTTSGRDRSYEQYF
>TRBV2|TRBJ2-4|.|.
TGTGCGAATTTGGGGGCATGGGGAGCCAAAAACATTCAGTACTTC
CANLGAWGAKNIQYF
>TRBV12-5|TRBJ2-7|.|.
TGTGCTAGTGGTTTGTCCGGGACACGGTACGAGCAGTACTTC
CASGLSGTRYEQYF
>TRBV19|TRBJ1-5|.|TRBD1
TGTGCCAGTAGACGCGTTAGGGGGCAGGAGCCCCAGCATTTT
CASRRVRGQEPQHF
>TRBV10-2|TRBJ1-1|few|TRBD1
TGCGCCAGCAAGGGACAGTACTTGAACACTGAAGCTTTCTTT
CASKGQYLNTEAFF
>TRBV29-1|TRBJ2-2|.|TRBD1
TGCAGCGTAGACCGCCGGGACAGGGGACACACCGGGGAGCTGTTTTTT
CSVDRRDRGHTGELFF
>TRBV6-5|TRBJ2-2|.|.
TGTGCCAGCAGTTACGGCAGAAAGAACACCGGGGAGCTGTTTTTT
CASSYGRKNTGELFF
>TRBV27|TRBJ1-5|.|.
TGTGCCAGCAGTTTATGGGGGGTAAATCAGCCCCAGCATTTT
CASSLWGVNQPQHF
>TRBV10-3|TRBJ2-5|.|.
TGTGCCATCAGTAGTCCAGTGGAGTACCAAGAGACCCAGTACTTC
CAISSPVEYQETQYF
>TRBV4-1|TRBJ1-5|.|TRBD1
TGCGCCAGCAGACCTACAGGGGGCAATCAGCCCCAGCATTTT
CASRPTGGNQPQHF
>TRBV11-3|TRBJ2-7|.|TRBD2
TGTGCCAGCAGCGGCGGGACTAGCGGCCTCGGGGACGAGCAGTACTTC
CASSGGTSGLGDEQYF